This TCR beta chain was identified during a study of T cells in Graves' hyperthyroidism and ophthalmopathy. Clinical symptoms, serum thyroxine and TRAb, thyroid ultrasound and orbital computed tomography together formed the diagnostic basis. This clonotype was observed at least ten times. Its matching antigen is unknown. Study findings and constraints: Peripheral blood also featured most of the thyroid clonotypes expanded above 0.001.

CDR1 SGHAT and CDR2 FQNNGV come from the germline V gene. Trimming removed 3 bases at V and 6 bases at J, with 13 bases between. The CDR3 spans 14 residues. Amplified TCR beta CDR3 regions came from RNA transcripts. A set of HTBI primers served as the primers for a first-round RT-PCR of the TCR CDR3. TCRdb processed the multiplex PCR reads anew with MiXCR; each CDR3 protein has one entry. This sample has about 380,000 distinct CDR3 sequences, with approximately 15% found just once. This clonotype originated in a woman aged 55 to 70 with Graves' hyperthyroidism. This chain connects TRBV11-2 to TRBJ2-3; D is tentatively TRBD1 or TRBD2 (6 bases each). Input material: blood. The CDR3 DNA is TGTGCCAGCAGCTTCTCGACTAGGGGGGATACGCAGTATTTT. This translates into CASSFSTRGDTQYF.